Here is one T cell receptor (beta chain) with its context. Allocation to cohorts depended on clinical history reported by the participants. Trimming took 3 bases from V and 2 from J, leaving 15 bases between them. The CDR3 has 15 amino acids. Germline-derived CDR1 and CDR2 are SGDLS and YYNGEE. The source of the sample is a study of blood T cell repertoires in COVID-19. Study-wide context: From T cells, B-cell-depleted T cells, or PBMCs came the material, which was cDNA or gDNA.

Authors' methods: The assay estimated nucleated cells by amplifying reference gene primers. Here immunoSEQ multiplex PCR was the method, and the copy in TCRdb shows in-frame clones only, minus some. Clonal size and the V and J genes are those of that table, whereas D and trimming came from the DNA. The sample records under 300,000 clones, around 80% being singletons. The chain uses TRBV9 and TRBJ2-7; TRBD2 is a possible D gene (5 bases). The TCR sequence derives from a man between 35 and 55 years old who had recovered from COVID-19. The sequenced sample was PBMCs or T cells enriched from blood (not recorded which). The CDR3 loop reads CASSAYGEVAYEQYF. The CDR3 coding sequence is TGTGCCAGCAGCGCCTACGGGGAAGTAGCCTACGAGCAGTACTTC.